A selection of T cell receptor beta chains follows, all from one sample in a study of CD8+ T cells in alopecia areata. TCRdb keeps only in-frame clones here, not all; method: immunoSEQ multiplex PCR. The data contain over 150,000 clones, roughly three fifths of them seen just once; the ten biggest clones take up roughly 0.67%. Here the sequenced sample was CD4+ T cells sorted from blood, taken at week 4, from a patient treated with tofacitinib. The receptors shown here come from a human donor with alopecia areata. CDR3s include the opening cysteine and the closing phenylalanine or tryptophan. Each record gives: CDR3 length, D gene, clone size, V gene, J gene, CDR3 protein, CDR3 DNA. D genes are given only for firm matches. Not all rows give a size; the values are once, few, many and, for expanded clones, a class.

length: 12; D: NA; size: NA; V: TRBV18; J: TRBJ2-5; CDR3: CASSLQQETQYF; DNA: TGTGCCAGCTCACTTCAGCAAGAGACCCAGTACTTC
length: 12; D: TRBD1; size: NA; V: TRBV28; J: TRBJ1-2; CDR3: CAGRDRGYGYTF; DNA: TGTGCCGGCCGGGACAGGGGTTACGGCTACACCTTC
length: 14; D: NA; size: NA; V: TRBV29-1; J: TRBJ1-1; CDR3: CSVEVNRLNTEAFF; DNA: TGCAGCGTTGAAGTGAACAGGCTGAACACTGAAGCTTTCTTT
length: 11; D: NA; size: NA; V: TRBV28; J: TRBJ2-5; CDR3: CASSRSGSQYF; DNA: TGTGCCAGCAGCCGCAGCGGGTCCCAGTACTTC
length: 14; D: TRBD2; size: NA; V: TRBV18; J: TRBJ2-1; CDR3: CASSRLASYNEQFF; DNA: TGTGCCAGCTCACGACTAGCGTCTTACAATGAGCAGTTCTTC
length: 16; D: NA; size: NA; V: TRBV4-2; J: TRBJ2-7; CDR3: CASSPELAGSSYEQYF; DNA: TGTGCCAGCAGCCCAGAACTAGCTGGTAGCTCCTACGAGCAGTACTTC
length: 16; D: NA; size: few; V: TRBV6-5; J: TRBJ1-1; CDR3: CASSYLGTRMNTEAFF; DNA: TGTGCCAGCAGTTACCTCGGGACTCGAATGAACACTGAAGCTTTCTTT
length: 15; D: NA; size: few; V: TRBV5-1; J: TRBJ2-2; CDR3: CASSAGPPNTGELFF; DNA: TGCGCCAGCAGCGCGGGTCCCCCGAACACCGGGGAGCTGTTTTTT
length: 13; D: NA; size: NA; V: TRBV30; J: TRBJ1-1; CDR3: CAWRDRWGTEAFF; DNA: TGTGCCTGGAGGGATCGGTGGGGCACTGAAGCTTTCTTT
length: 14; D: NA; size: NA; V: TRBV30; J: TRBJ1-1; CDR3: CAWSRPPRATEAFF; DNA: TGTGCCTGGAGTCGTCCCCCAAGGGCCACTGAAGCTTTCTTT
length: 15; D: NA; size: few; V: TRBV7-8; J: TRBJ1-1; CDR3: CASSLDGTINTEAFF; DNA: TGTGCCAGCAGCTTAGACGGGACCATAAACACTGAAGCTTTCTTT
length: 12; D: NA; size: NA; V: TRBV30; J: TRBJ2-7; CDR3: CAYDRDSYEQYF; DNA: TGTGCCTACGACCGGGACTCCTACGAGCAGTACTTC
length: 15; D: NA; size: NA; V: TRBV19; J: TRBJ2-1; CDR3: CASRFGGSSYNEQFF; DNA: TGTGCCAGTCGATTCGGGGGTAGCTCCTACAATGAGCAGTTCTTC
length: 13; D: NA; size: NA; V: TRBV27; J: TRBJ2-6; CDR3: CASQRAGANVLTF; DNA: TGTGCCAGCCAGCGTGCTGGGGCCAACGTCCTGACTTTC
length: 15; D: TRBD1; size: NA; V: TRBV29-1; J: TRBJ1-5; CDR3: CSARTGLGRNQPQHF; DNA: TGCAGCGCCCGGACAGGACTGGGTCGAAATCAGCCCCAGCATTTT